The T cell receptor beta chain described here comes from a study of monozygotic twins with cystic fibrosis. Study results and limitations: Median Simpson clonality of 0.0095 suggested naive T cells predominated. No link emerged between shared CDR3 counts and age, concordance or severity. J usage was most co-twin-similar in 8 of 16 pairs, V in 13. Unrelated CF individuals shared fewer identical clonotypes than monozygotic CF twins.

V lost 5 bases and J lost 3; bases outside the gene matches: 6. The CDR3 loop spans 16 amino acids. Per germline, CDR1 SGHVS and CDR2 FNYEAQ. Concerning this clone itself: Its antigen is not identified.

Assay: immunoSEQ multiplex PCR; the TCRdb copy retains only in-frame clones and omits some. The data show about 15,000 clones, approximately 95% seen once. This chain connects TRBV7-6 to TRBJ2-1; 11 bases line up with TRBD2. Sequenced sample: blood. The sequence was collected from a girl aged 2 to 9 with cystic fibrosis. The CDR3 sequence: CASSPKTSGDYNEQFF. The CDR3 nucleotides read TGTGCCAGCAGCCCTAAGACTAGCGGGGACTACAATGAGCAGTTCTTC.